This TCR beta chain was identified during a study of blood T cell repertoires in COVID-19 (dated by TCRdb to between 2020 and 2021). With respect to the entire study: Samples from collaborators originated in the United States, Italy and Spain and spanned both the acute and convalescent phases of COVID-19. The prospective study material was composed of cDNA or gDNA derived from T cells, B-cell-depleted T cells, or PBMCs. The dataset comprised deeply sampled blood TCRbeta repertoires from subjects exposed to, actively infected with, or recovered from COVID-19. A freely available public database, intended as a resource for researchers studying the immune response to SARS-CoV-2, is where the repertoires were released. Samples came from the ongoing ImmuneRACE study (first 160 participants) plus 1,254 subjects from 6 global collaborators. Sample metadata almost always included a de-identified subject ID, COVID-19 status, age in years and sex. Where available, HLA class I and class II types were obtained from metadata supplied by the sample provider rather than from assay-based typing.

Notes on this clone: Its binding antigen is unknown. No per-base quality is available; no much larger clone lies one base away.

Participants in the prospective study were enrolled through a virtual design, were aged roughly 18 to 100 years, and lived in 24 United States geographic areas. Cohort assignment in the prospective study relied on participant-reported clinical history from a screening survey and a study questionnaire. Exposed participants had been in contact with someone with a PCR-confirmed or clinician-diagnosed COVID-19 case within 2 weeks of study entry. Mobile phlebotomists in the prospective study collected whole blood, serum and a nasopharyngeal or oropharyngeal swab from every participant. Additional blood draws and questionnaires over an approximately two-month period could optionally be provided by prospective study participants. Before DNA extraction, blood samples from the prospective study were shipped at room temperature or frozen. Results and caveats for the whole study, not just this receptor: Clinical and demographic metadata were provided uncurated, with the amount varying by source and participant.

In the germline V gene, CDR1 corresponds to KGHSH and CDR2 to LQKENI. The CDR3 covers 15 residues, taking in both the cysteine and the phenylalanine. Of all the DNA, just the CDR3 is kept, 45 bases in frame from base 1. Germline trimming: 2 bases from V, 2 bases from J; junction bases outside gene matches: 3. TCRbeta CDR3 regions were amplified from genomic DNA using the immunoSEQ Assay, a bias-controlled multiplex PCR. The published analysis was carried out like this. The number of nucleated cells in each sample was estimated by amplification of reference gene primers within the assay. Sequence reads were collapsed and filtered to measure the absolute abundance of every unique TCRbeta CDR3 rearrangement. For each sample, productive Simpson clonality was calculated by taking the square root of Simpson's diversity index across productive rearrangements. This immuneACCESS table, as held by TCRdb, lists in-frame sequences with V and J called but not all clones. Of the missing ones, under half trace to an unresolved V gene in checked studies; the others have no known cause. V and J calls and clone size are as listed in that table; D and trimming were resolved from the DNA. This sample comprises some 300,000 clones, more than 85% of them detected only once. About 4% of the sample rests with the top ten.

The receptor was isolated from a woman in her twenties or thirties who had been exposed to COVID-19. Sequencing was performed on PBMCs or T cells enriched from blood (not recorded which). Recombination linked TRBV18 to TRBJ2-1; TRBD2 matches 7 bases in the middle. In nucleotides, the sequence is TGTGCCAGCTCACCAAATCTAGCGGCCTACAATGAGCAGTTCTTC. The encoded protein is CASSPNLAAYNEQFF.